Included here is one TCR beta chain sequence, with context. Its antigen is undetermined. The record originates from a study of cytomegalovirus exposure and HLA in healthy donors. The germline V gene has CDR1 LGHNA and CDR2 YSLEER. Trimming took 1 base from V and 4 from J, leaving 7 bases between them. The CDR3 is 13 residues long. Notes on the study in general: First-cohort TCR clusters were later found to tend to co-occur in the roughly 130 validation repertoires.

Method: immunoSEQ multiplex PCR; TCRdb's copy keeps in-frame clones and lacks some. The sample has approximately 82,000 clones, 90% to 95% seen once; the top ten hold 0.69%. The sample taken for sequencing was PBMCs. The origin of this receptor is a woman in her late teens or twenties in good health and CMV-seronegative. The gene calls are TRBV4-3 and TRBJ1-2; no reliable D call. The CDR3 DNA is TGCGCCAGCAGCCAAGTTCGGGGCTATGGCTACACCTTC. This sequence encodes CASSQVRGYGYTF.